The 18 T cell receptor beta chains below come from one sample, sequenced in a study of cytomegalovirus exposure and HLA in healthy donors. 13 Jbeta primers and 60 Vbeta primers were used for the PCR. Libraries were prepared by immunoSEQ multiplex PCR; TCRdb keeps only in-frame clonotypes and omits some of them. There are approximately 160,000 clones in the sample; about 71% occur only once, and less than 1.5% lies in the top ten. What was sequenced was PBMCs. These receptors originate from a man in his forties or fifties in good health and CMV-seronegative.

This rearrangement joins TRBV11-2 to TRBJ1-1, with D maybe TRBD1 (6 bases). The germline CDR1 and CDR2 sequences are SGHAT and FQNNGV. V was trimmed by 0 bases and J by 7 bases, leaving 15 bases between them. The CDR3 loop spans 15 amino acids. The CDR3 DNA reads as TGTGCCAGCAGCTTAGATGGGCGGGGGGCGAGTGAAGCTTTCTTT. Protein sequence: CASSLDGRGASEAFF.

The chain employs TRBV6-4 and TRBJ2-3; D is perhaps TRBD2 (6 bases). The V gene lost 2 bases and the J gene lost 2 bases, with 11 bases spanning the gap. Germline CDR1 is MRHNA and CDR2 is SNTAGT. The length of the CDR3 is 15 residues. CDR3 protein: CASSDRGLFTDTQYF. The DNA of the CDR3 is TGTGCCAGCAGTGACAGGGGACTTTTCACAGATACGCAGTATTTT.

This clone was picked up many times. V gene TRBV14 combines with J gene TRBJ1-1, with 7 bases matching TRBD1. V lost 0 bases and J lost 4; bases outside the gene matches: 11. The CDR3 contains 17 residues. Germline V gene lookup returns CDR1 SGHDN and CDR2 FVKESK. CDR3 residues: CASSQDFWQGDATEAFF. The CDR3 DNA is TGTGCCAGCAGCCAAGATTTTTGGCAGGGGGACGCCACTGAAGCTTTCTTT.

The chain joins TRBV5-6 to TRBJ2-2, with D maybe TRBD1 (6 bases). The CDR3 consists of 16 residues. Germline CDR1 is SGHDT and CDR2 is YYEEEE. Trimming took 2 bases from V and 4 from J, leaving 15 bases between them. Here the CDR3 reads CASSLPAGDRTGELFF. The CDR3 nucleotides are TGTGCCAGCAGCTTACCAGCAGGGGACCGCACCGGGGAGCTGTTTTTT. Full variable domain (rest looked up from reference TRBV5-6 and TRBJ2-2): DAGVTQSPTHLIKTRGQQVTLRCSPKSGHDTVSWYQQALGQGPQFIFQYYEEEERQRGNFPDRFSGHQFPNYSSELNVNALLLGDSALYLCASSLPAGDRTGELFFGEGSRLTVL.

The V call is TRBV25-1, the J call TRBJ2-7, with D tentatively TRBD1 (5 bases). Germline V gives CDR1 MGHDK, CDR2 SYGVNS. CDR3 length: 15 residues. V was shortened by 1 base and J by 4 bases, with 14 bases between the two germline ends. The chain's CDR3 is CASSESGRYRYEQYF. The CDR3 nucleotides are TGTGCCAGCAGTGAATCAGGGCGCTACCGTTACGAGCAGTACTTC.

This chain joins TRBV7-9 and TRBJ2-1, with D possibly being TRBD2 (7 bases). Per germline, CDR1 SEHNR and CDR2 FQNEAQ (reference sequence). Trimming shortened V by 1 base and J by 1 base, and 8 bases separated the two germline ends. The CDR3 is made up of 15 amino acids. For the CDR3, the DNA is TGTGCCAGCAGCTTAGAGGGGGGGTCCTACAATGAGCAGTTCTTC. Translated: CASSLEGGSYNEQFF.

The CDR3 coding sequence is TGTGCCAGCTCACCAGTTGCAGGGGGCCTGTACAATGAGCAGTTCTTC. The encoded protein is CASSPVAGGLYNEQFF. The chain recombines TRBV18 with TRBJ2-1; 8 bases match TRBD1. The CDR3 length is 16 residues. Germline CDR1 is KGHSH and CDR2 is LQKENI. V lost 2 bases and J lost 4; bases outside the gene matches: 7.

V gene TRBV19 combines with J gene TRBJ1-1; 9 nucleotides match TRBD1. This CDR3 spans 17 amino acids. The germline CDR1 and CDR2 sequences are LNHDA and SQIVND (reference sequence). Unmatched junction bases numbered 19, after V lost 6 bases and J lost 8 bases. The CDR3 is CASSAPSWTGENSEAFF. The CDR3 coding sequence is TGTGCCAGTAGCGCCCCTTCCTGGACAGGGGAGAATTCGGAAGCTTTCTTT.

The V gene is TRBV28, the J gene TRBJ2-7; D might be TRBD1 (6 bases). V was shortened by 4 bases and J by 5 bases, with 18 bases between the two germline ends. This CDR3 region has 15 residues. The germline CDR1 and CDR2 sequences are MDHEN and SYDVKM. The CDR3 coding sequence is TGTGCCAGCAGTTCCCCCCGAGATAGGGACAACGAGCAGTACTTC. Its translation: CASSSPRDRDNEQYF.

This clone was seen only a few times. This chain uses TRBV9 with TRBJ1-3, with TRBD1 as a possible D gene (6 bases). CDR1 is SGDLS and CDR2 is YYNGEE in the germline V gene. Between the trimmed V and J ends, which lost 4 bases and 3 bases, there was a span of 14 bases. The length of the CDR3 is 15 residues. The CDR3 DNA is TGTGCCAGCAGCCCCTTACAGGGTTTTGGAAACACCATATATTTT. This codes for CASSPLQGFGNTIYF.

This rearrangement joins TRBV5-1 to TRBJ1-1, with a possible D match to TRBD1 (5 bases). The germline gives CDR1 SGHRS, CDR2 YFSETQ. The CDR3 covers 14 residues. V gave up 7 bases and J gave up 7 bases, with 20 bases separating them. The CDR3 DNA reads TGCGCCAGCGGAAGCGGGGGGTTGACATATGAAGCTTTCTTT. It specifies CASGSGGLTYEAFF.

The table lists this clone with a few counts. The DNA for the CDR3 is TGTGCCAGCAGGGACTCGGACAGTCTGGGGGCCAACGTCCTGACTTTC. This encodes CASRDSDSLGANVLTF. The V gene is TRBV2, the J gene TRBJ2-6; D is possibly TRBD1 (6 bases). V gave up 6 bases and J gave up 4 bases, with 16 bases separating them. This CDR3 contains 16 residues. Germline V lookup: CDR1 SNHLY, CDR2 FYNNEI.

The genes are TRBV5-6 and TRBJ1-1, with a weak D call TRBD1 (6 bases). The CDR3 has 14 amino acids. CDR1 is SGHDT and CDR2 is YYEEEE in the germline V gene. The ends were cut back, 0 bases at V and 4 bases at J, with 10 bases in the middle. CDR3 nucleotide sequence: TGTGCCAGCAGCTTGGCGCAGGGGCGCACTGAAGCTTTCTTT. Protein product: CASSLAQGRTEAFF.

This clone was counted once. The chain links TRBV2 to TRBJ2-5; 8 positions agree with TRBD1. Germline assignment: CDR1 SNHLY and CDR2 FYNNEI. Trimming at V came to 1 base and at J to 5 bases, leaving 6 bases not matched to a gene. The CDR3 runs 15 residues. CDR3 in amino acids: CASSEVQGARETQYF. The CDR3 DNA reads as TGTGCCAGCAGTGAAGTCCAGGGGGCGCGGGAGACCCAGTACTTC.

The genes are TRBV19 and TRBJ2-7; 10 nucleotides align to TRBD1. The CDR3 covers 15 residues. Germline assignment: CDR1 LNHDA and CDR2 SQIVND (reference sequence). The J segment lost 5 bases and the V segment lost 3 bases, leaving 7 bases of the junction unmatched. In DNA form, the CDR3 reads TGTGCCAGTAGTATGTCGGGGACAGGGGTCAACGAGCAGTACTTC. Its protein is CASSMSGTGVNEQYF.

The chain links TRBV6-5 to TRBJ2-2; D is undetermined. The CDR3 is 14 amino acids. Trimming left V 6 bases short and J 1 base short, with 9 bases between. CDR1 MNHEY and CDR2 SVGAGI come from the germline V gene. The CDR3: CASRESLNTGELFF. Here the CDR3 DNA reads TGTGCCAGCAGGGAGAGCTTGAACACCGGGGAGCTGTTTTTT.

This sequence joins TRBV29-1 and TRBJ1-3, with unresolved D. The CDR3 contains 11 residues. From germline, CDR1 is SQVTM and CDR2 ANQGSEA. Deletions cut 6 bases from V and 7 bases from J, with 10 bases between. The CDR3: CSVERGNTIYF. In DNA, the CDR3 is TGCAGCGTAGAAAGAGGGAACACCATATATTTT.

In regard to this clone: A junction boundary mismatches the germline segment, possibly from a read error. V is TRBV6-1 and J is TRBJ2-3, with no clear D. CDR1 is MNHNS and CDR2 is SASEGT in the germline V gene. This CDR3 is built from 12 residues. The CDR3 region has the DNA TGTGCCAGCAGTAACAGCAGAGATACGCAGTATTTT. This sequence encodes CASSNSRDTQYF.